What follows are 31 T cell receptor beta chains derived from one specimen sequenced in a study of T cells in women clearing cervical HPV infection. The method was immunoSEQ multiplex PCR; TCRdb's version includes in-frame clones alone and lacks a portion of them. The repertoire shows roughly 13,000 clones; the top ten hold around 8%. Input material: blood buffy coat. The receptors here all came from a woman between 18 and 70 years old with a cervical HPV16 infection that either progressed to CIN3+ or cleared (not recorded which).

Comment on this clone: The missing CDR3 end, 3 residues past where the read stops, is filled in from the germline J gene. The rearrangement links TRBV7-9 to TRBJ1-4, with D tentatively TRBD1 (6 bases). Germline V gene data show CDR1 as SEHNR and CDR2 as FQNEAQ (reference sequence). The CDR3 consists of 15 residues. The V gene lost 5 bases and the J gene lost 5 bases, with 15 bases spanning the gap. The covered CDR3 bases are TGTGCCAGCAGCACCAAGGGACATGGGAATGAAAAA. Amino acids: CASSTKGHGNEK. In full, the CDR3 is CASSTKGHGNEKLFF.

The CDR3: CASSLETQGANYGQYF. CDR3 bases read: TGTGCCAGCTCACTAGAGACGCAGGGGGCCAACTATGGT. J is TRBJ2-4 and V is TRBV18, with 8 bases fitting TRBD1. The CDR3 is cut off 3 residues early in the read; its end comes from the germline J gene. The germline V gene encodes CDR1 KGHSH and CDR2 LQKENI. The CDR3 extends over 16 amino acids.

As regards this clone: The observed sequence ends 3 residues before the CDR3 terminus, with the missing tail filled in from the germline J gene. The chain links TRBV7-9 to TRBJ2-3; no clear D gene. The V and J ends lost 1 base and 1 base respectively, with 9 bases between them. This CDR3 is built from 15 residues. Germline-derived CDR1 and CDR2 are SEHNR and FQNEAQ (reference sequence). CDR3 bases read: TGTGCCAGCAGCTTAGGGCAGGTACGCACAGATACG. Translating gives CASSLGQVRTDT. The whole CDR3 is CASSLGQVRTDTQYF.

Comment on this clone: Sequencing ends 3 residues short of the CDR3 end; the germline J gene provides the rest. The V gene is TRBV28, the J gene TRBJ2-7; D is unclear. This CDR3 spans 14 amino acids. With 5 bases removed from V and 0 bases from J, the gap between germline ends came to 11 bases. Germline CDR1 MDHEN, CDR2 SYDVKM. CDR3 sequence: CASSPHTSSYEQYF. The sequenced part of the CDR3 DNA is TGTGCCAGCAGTCCTCACACGAGCTCCTACGAG.

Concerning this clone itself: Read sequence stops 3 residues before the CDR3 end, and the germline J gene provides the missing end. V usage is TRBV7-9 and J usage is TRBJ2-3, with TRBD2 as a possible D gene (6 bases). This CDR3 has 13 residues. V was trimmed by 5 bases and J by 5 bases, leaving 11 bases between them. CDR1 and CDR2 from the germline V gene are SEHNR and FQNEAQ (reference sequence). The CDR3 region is CASSTVGGDTQYF. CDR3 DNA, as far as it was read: TGTGCCAGCAGCACCGTGGGGGGAGATACG.

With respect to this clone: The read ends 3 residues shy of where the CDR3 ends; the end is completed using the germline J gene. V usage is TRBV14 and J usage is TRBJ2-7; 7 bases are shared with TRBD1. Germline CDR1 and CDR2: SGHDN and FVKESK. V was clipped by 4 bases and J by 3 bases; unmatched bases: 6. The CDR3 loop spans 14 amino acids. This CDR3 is CASSLRTGHYEQYF. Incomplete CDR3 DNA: TGTGCCAGCAGCCTGAGGACAGGACACTACGAG.

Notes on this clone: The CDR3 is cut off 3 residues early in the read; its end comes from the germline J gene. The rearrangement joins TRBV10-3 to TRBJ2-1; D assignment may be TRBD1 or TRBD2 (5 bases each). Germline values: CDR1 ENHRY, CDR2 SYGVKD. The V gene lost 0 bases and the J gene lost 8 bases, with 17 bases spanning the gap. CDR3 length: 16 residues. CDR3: CAISESAAGRGDEQFF. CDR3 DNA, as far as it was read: TGTGCCATCAGTGAGTCGGCGGCAGGGAGAGGGGATGAG.

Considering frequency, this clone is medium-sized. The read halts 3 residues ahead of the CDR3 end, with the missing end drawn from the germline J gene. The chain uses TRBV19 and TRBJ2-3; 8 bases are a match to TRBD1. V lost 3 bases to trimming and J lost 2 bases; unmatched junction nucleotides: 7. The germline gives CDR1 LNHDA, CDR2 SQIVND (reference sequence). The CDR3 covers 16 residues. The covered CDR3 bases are TGTGCCAGTAGTATGGACAGGGTCCTATACACAGATACG. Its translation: CASSMDRVLYTDT. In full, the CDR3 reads CASSMDRVLYTDTQYF.

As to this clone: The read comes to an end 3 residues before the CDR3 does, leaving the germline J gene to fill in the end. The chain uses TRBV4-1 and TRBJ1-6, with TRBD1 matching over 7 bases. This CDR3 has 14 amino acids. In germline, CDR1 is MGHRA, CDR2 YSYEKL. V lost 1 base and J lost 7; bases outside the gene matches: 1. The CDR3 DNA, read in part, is TGCGCCAGCAGCCAAGGGACAGGAAATTCACCC. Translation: CASSQGTGNSP. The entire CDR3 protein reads CASSQGTGNSPLHF.

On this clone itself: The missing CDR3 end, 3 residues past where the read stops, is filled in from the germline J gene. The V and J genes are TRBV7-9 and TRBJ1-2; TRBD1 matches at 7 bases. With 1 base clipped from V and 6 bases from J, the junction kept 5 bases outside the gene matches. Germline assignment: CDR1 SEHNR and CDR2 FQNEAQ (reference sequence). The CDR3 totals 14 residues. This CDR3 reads CASSLGGGRNGYTF. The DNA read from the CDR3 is TGTGCCAGCAGCTTAGGAGGGGGCAGGAATGGC. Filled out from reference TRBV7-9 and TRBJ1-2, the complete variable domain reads DTGVSQNPRHKITKRGQNVTFRCDPISEHNRLYWYRQTLGQGPEFLTYFQNEAQLEKSRLLSDRFSAERPKGSFSTLEIQRTEQGDSAMYLCASSLGGGRNGYTFGSGTRLTVV.

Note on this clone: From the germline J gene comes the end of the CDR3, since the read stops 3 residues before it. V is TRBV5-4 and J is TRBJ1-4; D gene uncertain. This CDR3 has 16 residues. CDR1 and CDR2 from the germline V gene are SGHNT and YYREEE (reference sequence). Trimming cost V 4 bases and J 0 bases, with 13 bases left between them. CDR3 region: CASSADTAATNEKLFF. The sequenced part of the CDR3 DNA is TGTGCCAGCAGCGCCGATACAGCTGCAACTAATGAAAAA. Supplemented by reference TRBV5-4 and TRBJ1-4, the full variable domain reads ETGVTQSPTHLIKTRGQQVTLRCSSQSGHNTVSWYQQALGQGPQFIFQYYREEENGRGNFPPRFSGLQFPNYSSELNVNALELDDSALYLCASSADTAATNEKLFFGSGTQLSVL.

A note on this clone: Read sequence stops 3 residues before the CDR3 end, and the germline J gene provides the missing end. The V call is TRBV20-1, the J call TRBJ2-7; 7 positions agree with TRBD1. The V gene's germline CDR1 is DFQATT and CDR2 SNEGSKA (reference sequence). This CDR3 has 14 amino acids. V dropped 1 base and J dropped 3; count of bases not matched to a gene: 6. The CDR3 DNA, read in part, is TGCAGTGCTAGAGCGGACAGGAAAAACTACGAG. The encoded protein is CSARADRKNYE. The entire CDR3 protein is CSARADRKNYEQYF.

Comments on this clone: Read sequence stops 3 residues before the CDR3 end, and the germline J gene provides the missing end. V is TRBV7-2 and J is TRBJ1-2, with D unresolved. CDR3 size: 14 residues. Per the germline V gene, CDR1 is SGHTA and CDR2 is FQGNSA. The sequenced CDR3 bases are TGTGCCAGCAGCAAATCAGCGGGTCCCTACGAC. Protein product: CASSKSAGPYD. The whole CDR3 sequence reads CASSKSAGPYDYTF.

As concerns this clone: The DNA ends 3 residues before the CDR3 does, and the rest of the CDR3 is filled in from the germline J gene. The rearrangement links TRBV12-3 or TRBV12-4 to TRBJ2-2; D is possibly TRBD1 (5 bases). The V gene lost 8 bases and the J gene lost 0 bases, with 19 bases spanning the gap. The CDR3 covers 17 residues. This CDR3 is CASCVGANYANTGELFF. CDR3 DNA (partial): TGTGCCAGCTGCGTAGGGGCGAATTACGCGAACACCGGGGAG.

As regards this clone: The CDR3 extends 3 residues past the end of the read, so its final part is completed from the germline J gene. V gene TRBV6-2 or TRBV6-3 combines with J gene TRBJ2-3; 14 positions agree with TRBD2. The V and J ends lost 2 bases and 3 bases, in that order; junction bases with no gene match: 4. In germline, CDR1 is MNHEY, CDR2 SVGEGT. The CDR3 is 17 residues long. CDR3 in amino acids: CASSYGRLAGGTDTQYF. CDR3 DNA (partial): TGTGCCAGCAGTTACGGGCGACTAGCGGGAGGGACAGATACG.

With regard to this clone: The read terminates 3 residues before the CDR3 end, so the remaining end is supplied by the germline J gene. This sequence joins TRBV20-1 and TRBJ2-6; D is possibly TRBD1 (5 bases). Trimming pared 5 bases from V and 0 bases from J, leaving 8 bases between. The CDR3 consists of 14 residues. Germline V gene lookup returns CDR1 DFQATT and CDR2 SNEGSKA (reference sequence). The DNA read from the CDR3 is TGCAGTGCTTTCCAGGGCTCTGGGGCCAACGTC. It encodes CSAFQGSGANV. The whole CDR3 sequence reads CSAFQGSGANVLTF.

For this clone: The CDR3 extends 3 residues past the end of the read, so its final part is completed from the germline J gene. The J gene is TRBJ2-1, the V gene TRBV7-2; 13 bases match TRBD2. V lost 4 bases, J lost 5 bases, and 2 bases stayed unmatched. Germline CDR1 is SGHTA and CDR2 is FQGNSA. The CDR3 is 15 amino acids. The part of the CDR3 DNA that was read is TGTGCCAGCAGCTCGACTAGCGGGGGGCACAATGAG. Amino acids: CASSSTSGGHNE. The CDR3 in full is CASSSTSGGHNEQFF.

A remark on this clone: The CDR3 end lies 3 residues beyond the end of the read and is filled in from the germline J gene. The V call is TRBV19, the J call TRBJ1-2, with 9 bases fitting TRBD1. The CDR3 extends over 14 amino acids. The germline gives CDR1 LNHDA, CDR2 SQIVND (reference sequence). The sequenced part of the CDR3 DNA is TGTGCCAGTAGGAGCACAGGGGGCACAGATACC. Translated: CASRSTGGTDT. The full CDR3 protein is CASRSTGGTDTYTF.

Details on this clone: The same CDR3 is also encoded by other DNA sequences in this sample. CDR3 bases read: TGTGCCAGCACGGGAGCAGGGGCCTCTGGAAACACC. Encoded protein: CASTGAGASGNT. From start to end, the CDR3 is CASTGAGASGNTIYF. The chain couples TRBV6-2 or TRBV6-3 to TRBJ1-3, with a possible D match to TRBD1 (6 bases). The CDR3 end is not reached by the read, which stops 3 residues before it; the germline J gene fills it in. The V gene's germline CDR1 is MNHEY and CDR2 SVGEGT. The CDR3 has 15 amino acids. Trimming removed 7 bases at V and 0 bases at J, with 13 bases between.

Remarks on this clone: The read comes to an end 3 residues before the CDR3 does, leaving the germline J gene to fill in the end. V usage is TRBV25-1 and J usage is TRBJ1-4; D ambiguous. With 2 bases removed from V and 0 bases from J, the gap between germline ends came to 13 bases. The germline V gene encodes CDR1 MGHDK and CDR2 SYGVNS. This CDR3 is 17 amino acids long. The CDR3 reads CASSERGVAATNEKLFF. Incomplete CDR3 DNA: TGTGCCAGCAGTGAACGGGGAGTTGCGGCAACTAATGAAAAA.

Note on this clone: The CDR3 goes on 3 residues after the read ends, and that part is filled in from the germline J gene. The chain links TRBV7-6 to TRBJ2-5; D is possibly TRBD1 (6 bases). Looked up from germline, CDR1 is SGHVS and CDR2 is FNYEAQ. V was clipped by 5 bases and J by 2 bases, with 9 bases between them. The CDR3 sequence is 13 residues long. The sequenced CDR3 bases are TGTGCCAGCAGCCCGGACAGTCAAGAGACC. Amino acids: CASSPDSQET. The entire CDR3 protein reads CASSPDSQETQYF.

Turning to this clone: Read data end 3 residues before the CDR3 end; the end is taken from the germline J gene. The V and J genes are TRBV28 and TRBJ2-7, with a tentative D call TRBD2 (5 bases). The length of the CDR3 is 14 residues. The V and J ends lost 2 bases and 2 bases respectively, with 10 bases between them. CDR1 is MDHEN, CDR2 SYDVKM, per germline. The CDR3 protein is CASSLGGRTYEQYF. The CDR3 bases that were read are TGTGCCAGCAGTTTAGGCGGGCGCACCTACGAG.

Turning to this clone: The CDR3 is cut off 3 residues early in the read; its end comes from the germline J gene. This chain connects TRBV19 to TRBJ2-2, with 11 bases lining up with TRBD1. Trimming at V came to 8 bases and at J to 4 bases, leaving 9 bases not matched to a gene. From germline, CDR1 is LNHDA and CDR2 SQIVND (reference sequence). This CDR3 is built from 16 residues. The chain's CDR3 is CASDGQGAAVTGELFF. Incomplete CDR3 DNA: TGTGCCAGTGACGGACAGGGGGCTGCCGTCACCGGGGAG.

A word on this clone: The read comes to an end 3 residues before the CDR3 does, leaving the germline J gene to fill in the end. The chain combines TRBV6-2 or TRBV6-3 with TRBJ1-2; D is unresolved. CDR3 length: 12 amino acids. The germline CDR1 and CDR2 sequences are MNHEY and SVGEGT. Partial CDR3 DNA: TGTGCCAGCAGTTCTAGTTCCTACGAC. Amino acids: CASSSSSYD. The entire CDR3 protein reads CASSSSSYDYTF.

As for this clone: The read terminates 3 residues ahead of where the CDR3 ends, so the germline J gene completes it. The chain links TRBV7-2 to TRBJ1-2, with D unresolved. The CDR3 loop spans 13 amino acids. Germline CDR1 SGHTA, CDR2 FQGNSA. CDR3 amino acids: CASSPRAEGDYTF. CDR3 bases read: TGTGCCAGCAGCCCCAGAGCGGAGGGTGAC. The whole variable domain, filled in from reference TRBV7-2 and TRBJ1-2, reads GAGVSQSPSNKVTEKGKDVELRCDPISGHTALYWYRQSLGQGLEFLIYFQGNSAPDKSGLPSDRFSAERTGGSVSTLTIQRTQQEDSAVYLCASSPRAEGDYTFGSGTRLTVV.

CDR3 amino acids: CAISPTLSGQGVSYGYTF. The sequenced part of the CDR3 DNA is TGTGCCATCAGCCCTACCCTATCAGGACAGGGGGTGAGCTATGGC. The chain uses TRBV10-3 and TRBJ1-2; 10 nucleotides line up with TRBD1. The CDR3 goes on 3 residues after the read ends, and that part is filled in from the germline J gene. The CDR3 sequence is 18 residues long. The J segment lost 4 bases and the V segment lost 6 bases, leaving 17 bases of the junction unmatched. CDR1 and CDR2 from the germline V gene are ENHRY and SYGVKD.

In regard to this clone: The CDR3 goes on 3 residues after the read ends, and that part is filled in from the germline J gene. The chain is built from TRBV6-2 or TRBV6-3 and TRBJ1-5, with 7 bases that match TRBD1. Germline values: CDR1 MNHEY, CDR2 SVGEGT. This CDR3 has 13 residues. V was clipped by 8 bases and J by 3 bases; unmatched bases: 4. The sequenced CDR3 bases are TGTGCCAGCTCGGGACAGCCCAATCAGCCC. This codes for CASSGQPNQP. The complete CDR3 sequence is CASSGQPNQPQHF.

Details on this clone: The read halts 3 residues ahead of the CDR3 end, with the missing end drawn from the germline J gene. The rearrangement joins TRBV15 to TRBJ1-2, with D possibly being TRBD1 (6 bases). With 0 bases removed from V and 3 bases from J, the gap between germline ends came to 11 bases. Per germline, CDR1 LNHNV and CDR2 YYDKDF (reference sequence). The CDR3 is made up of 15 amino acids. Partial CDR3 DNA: TGTGCCACCAGCAGAGACGTGGACAGCCACTATGGC. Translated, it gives CATSRDVDSHYG. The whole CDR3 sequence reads CATSRDVDSHYGYTF.

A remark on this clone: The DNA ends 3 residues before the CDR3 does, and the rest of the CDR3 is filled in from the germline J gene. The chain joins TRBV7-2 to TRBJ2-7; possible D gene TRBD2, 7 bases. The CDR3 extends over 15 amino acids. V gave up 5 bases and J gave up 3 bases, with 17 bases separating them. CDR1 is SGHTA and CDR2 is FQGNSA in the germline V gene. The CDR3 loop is CASSRAPRGGYEQYF. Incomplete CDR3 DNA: TGTGCCAGCAGCCGCGCCCCTAGGGGGGGCTACGAG.

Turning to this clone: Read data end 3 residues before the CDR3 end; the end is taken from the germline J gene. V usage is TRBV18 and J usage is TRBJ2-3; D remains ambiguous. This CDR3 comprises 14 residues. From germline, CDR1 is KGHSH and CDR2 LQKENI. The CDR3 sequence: CASSPPNSQETQYF. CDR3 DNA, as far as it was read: TGTGCCAGCTCACCACCGAACAGCCAAGAGACG.

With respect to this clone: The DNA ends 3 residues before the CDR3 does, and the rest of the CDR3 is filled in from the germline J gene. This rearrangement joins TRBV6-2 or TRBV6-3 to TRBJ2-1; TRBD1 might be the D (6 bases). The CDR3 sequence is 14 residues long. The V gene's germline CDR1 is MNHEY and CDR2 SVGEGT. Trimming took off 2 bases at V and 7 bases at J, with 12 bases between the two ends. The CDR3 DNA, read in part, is TGTGCCAGCAGTTACGGACCGAGGGGGAATGAG. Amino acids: CASSYGPRGNE. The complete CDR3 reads CASSYGPRGNEQFF.